A selection of T cell receptor beta chains follows, all from one sample in a study of human T cells and chemical hapten exposure. TCRdb redid the calling of the RACE reads with MiXCR, one entry per CDR3 protein. The sample shows 110,000 or so distinct CDR3 sequences, 9% to 9.5% of them seen only once. The specimen was whole blood, collected in connection with sensitization to the hapten diphenylcyclopropenone (DPC). All receptors come from a woman between 40 and 50 years old with alopecia areata. Some clones in this sample may be carry-over from other donors' samples. CDR3s include the opening cysteine and the closing phenylalanine or tryptophan. Each record gives: clone size, J gene, V gene, D gene, CDR3 DNA, CDR3 protein. D genes are given only for firm matches. A row's size may be missing; if present it is once, few, many or a size class.

clone_size: few
j_call: TRBJ1-2
v_call: TRBV19
d_call: TRBD1
cdr3_nt: TGTGCCAGTAGTAAGACCGGGACAGCTCGCCTTAACTATGGCTACACCTTC
cdr3_aa: CASSKTGTARLNYGYTF

clone_size: few
j_call: TRBJ2-3
v_call: TRBV3-1
d_call: TRBD2
cdr3_nt: TGTGCCAGCAGCCAAGAAGGGCTAGCGGGGGGCTATAGCACAGATACGCAGTATTTT
cdr3_aa: CASSQEGLAGGYSTDTQYF

clone_size: few
j_call: TRBJ2-2
v_call: TRBV6-2/TRBV6-3
d_call: .
cdr3_nt: TGTGCCAGCAGTTCCCCCGGCGGGGGCGACACCGGGGAGCTGTTTTTT
cdr3_aa: CASSSPGGGDTGELFF

clone_size: few
j_call: TRBJ2-1
v_call: TRBV6-2/TRBV6-3
d_call: TRBD2
cdr3_nt: TGTGCCAGCAGTTCTCGACTAGCAGGGAATGAGCAGTTCTTC
cdr3_aa: CASSSRLAGNEQFF

clone_size: .
j_call: TRBJ2-5
v_call: TRBV18
d_call: TRBD2
cdr3_nt: TGTGCCAGCTCACGAAGTCCTAGCGGGCAAGAGACCCAGTACTTC
cdr3_aa: CASSRSPSGQETQYF

clone_size: many
j_call: TRBJ2-5
v_call: TRBV7-2
d_call: .
cdr3_nt: TGTGCCAGCAGCTCAGGTGGACAGTCGGAGACCCAGTACTTC
cdr3_aa: CASSSGGQSETQYF

clone_size: few
j_call: TRBJ1-5
v_call: TRBV3-1
d_call: .
cdr3_nt: TGTGCCAGCAGCCCGACGACGGGGAATCAGCCCCAGCATTTT
cdr3_aa: CASSPTTGNQPQHF

clone_size: .
j_call: TRBJ2-1
v_call: TRBV5-1
d_call: .
cdr3_nt: TGCGCCAGCAGCGTGACGGGGCAGGGGATTTCGTTCTTC
cdr3_aa: CASSVTGQGISFF

clone_size: many
j_call: TRBJ2-7
v_call: TRBV29-1
d_call: .
cdr3_nt: TGCAGCGTCGATCGGGGTTACGAGCAGTACTTC
cdr3_aa: CSVDRGYEQYF

clone_size: many
j_call: TRBJ1-2
v_call: TRBV6-6
d_call: TRBD1
cdr3_nt: TGTGCCAGTGTCCCCTTAGGACAGGGCGCGGGCTACACCTTC
cdr3_aa: CASVPLGQGAGYTF

clone_size: .
j_call: TRBJ2-3
v_call: TRBV20-1
d_call: .
cdr3_nt: TGCAGTGCTAGAGACCTCTTCGGCAGTACGCAGTATTTT
cdr3_aa: CSARDLFGSTQYF

clone_size: .
j_call: TRBJ1-1
v_call: TRBV20-1
d_call: .
cdr3_nt: TGCAGTGCTGGTGAACAGAGGTTGATCACTGAAGCTTTCTTT
cdr3_aa: CSAGEQRLITEAFF

clone_size: once
j_call: TRBJ2-2
v_call: TRBV7-9
d_call: .
cdr3_nt: TGTGCCAGCAGCTTAGAAGGCGGGGAGCTGGTTTTT
cdr3_aa: CASSLEGGELVF

clone_size: many
j_call: TRBJ2-3
v_call: TRBV6-1
d_call: .
cdr3_nt: TGTGCCAACTACAAACTAGTACCTGGGGATACGCAGTATTTT
cdr3_aa: CANYKLVPGDTQYF

clone_size: many
j_call: TRBJ2-6
v_call: TRBV7-2
d_call: TRBD1
cdr3_nt: TGTGCCAGCAGCTTGACAGGGCCCCTTTCCGGGGCCAACGTCCTGACTTTC
cdr3_aa: CASSLTGPLSGANVLTF

clone_size: .
j_call: TRBJ1-5
v_call: TRBV27
d_call: .
cdr3_nt: TGTGCCAGCAGCACTACAGGGAGGGGTCAGCCCCAGCATTTT
cdr3_aa: CASSTTGRGQPQHF